This T cell receptor beta chain was identified during a study of T-cell reconstitution after alpha-beta-depleted transplantation in children. V gave up 7 bases and J gave up 3 bases; unmatched junction bases: 10. This CDR3 region has 16 residues. Unique molecular identifiers were used to barcode this TCRbeta library. TCRdb reanalysed the PCR reads using MiXCR and keeps one entry per CDR3 protein. The sample holds about 980,000 distinct CDR3 sequences, roughly 29% seen once. This specimen was PBMCs, mostly from graft donor cells, taken 360 days after TCRalphabeta/CD19-depleted stem cell transplant. The receptor comes from a boy younger than two who had a stem cell transplant for SCID, so the T cells may come from the graft donor. The V gene is TRBV12-3 or TRBV12-4, the J gene TRBJ2-2, with 8 bases matching TRBD2. CDR3 coding DNA: TGTGCCAGCATCCGGGGGGGCCTTCGGGACACCGGGGAGCTGTTTTTT. Amino acid sequence: CASIRGGLRDTGELFF.